This T cell receptor beta chain was observed in a study of regulatory T cells in long-lasting Graves disease. Combining iRepertoire HTBI primers with Arm-PCR of CDR3 regions, the authors built TCR beta libraries. TCRdb recomputed calls from the multiplex PCR reads with MiXCR, one row per CDR3 protein. The table lists roughly 250,000 distinct CDR3 sequences, 15% to 20% of them singletons. Germline V CDR1 and CDR2: SNHLY, FYNNEI. The CDR3 is 13 residues long. V lost 6 bases to trimming and J lost 8 bases; unmatched junction nucleotides: 8. Time point of the sample: newly diagnosed GD, antithyroid drugs for less than 3 months. The authors made the TCR library using RNA they extracted from PBMCs. This clonotype was seen repeatedly, ten times or more. This same sample was also part of a study on T cells in Graves' hyperthyroidism and ophthalmopathy.

Material: peripheral blood mononuclear cells (PBMCs), obtained at new diagnosis, from a patient treated with antithyroid drugs. The chain recombines TRBV2 with TRBJ1-1; 8 bases are shared with TRBD1. This TCR came from a woman aged 25 to 39 with Graves disease. Here the CDR3 reads CASRTGTGEEAFF. CDR3 coding DNA: TGTGCCAGCAGGACCGGGACAGGAGAAGAAGCTTTCTTT.